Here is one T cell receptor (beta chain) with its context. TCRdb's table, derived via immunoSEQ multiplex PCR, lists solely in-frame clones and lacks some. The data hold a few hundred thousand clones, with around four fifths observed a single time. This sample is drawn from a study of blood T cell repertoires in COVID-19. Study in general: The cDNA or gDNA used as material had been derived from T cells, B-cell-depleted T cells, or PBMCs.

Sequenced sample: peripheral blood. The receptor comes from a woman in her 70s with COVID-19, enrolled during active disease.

DNA for the CDR3: TGTGCCAGCAGCCAACAGGGTGGGCAGCCCCAGCATTTT. Translation gives CASSQQGGQPQHF. The chain has TRBV3-1 (or the pseudogene TRBV3-2) and TRBJ1-5; possibly TRBD1 for D (5 bases). Trimming removed 2 bases at V and 7 bases at J, with 9 bases between. Germline V lookup: CDR1 LGHDT, CDR2 YNNKEL (reference sequence). The CDR3 has 13 amino acids.